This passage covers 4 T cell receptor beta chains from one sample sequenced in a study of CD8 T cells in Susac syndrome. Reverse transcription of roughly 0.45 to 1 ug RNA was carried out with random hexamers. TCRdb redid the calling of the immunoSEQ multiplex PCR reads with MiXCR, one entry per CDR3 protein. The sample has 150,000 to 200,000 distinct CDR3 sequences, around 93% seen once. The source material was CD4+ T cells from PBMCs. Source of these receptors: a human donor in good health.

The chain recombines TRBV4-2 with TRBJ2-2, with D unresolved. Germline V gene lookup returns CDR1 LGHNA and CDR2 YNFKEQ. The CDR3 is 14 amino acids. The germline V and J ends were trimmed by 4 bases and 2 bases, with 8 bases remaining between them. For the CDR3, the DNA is TGTGCCAGCAGCCCCTCCACCAACACCGGGGAGCTGTTTTTT. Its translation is CASSPSTNTGELFF.

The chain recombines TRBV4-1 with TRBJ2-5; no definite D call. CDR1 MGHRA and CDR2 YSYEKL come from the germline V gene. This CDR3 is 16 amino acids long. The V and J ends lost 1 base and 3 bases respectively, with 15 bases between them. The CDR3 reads CASSQGHSKGKETQYF. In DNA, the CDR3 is TGCGCCAGCAGCCAAGGTCACAGCAAAGGAAAAGAGACCCAGTACTTC.

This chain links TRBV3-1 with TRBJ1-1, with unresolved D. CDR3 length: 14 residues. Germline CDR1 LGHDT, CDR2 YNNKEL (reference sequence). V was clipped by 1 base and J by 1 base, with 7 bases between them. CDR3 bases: TGTGCCAGCAGCCAAGGTTGGCGGAACACTGAAGCTTTCTTT. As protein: CASSQGWRNTEAFF.

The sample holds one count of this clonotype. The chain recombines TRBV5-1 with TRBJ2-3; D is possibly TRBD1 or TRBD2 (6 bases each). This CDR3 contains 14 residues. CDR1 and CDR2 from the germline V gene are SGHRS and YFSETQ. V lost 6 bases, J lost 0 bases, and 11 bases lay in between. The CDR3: CASNGGTSTDTQYF. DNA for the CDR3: TGCGCCAGCAACGGGGGCACTAGCACAGATACGCAGTATTTT.